The 13 T cell receptor beta chains reported below all come from one sample, sequenced in a study of monozygotic twins with inflammatory bowel disease (dated by TCRdb to the late 2010s). The library was obtained by 5' RACE. Instrument used: Illumina HiSeq 2500. TCRdb reprocessed the reads, so every CDR3 protein sequence counts as one entry and DNA is not shown. The table for this sample lists about 170,000 distinct CDR3 sequences. The biggest ten clones account for over 2.5% of the sample. The sequenced sample was blood. The receptors were sampled from a human donor with ulcerative colitis or Crohn's disease, or a healthy co-twin of an affected twin (not recorded which).

The chain couples TRBV20-1 to TRBJ2-1; TCRdb's assignment of TRBD2 cannot be checked, as there is no DNA. There are 15 residues in the CDR3. Germline loops: CDR1 DFQATT, CDR2 SNEGSKA (reference sequence). This CDR3 reads CSARLREGLSNEQFF.

CDR3 residues: CASSAPAKWDTEAFF. This sequence joins TRBV19 and TRBJ1-1. Per germline, CDR1 LNHDA and CDR2 SQIVND (reference sequence). The CDR3 spans 15 residues.

The chain uses TRBV9 and TRBJ2-2; no DNA is available, so the TRBD1 call from TCRdb remains unchecked. The CDR3 has 15 amino acids. Germline V gene data show CDR1 as SGDLS and CDR2 as YYNGEE. This CDR3 is CASSTRQTVTGELFF.

The chain couples TRBV5-5 to TRBJ1-5; TCRdb's D call of TRBD1 is untestable without DNA. The CDR3 runs to 15 residues. The V gene's germline CDR1 is SGHKS and CDR2 YYEKEE (reference sequence). CDR3 protein: CASRRGQNSNQPQHF.

The rearrangement links TRBV18 to TRBJ2-5; TCRdb calls TRBD1, which cannot be checked without DNA. The germline gives CDR1 KGHSH, CDR2 LQKENI. The CDR3 contains 16 residues. CDR3: CASSPTSGTGQETQYF. Together with reference TRBV18 and TRBJ2-5, the CDR3 gives the full variable domain: NAGVMQNPRHLVRRRGQEARLRCSPMKGHSHVYWYRQLPEEGLKFMVYLQKENIIDESGMPKERFSAEFPKEGPSILRIQQVVRGDSAAYFCASSPTSGTGQETQYFGPGTRLLVL.

The chain has TRBV5-1 and TRBJ1-1. The CDR3 is 14 amino acids. Germline V gene sequence: CDR1 SGHRS, CDR2 YFSETQ. The CDR3 sequence is CASSGTSMNTEAFF.

The genes are TRBV12-3 or TRBV12-4 and TRBJ2-1; TCRdb returns TRBD2, unconfirmable since there is no DNA. This CDR3 has 15 amino acids. CDR3 in amino acids: CASSMGLAGGNEQFF.

The CDR3 sequence is CATSARDRAAKNIQYF. The rearrangement uses TRBV24-1 and TRBJ2-4; TCRdb proposes TRBD1, but this gene call is untestable without DNA. This CDR3 spans 16 amino acids. In germline, CDR1 is KGHDR, CDR2 SFDVKD.

The rearrangement joins TRBV5-1 to TRBJ2-5; TCRdb selects TRBD2, and the lack of DNA leaves this call unchecked. This CDR3 contains 16 residues. CDR1 is SGHRS and CDR2 is YFSETQ in the germline V gene. CDR3 protein: CASSLKTSGFQETQYF.

The chain links TRBV5-6 to TRBJ2-2; with no DNA, the TCRdb D assignment of TRBD2 cannot be verified. CDR3 length: 16 amino acids. CDR1 and CDR2 (germline): SGHDT, YYEEEE. The CDR3 spells CASSWEEARGTGELFF. Looking up the rest from reference TRBV5-6 and TRBJ2-2 gives the full variable domain: DAGVTQSPTHLIKTRGQQVTLRCSPKSGHDTVSWYQQALGQGPQFIFQYYEEEERQRGNFPDRFSGHQFPNYSSELNVNALLLGDSALYLCASSWEEARGTGELFFGEGSRLTVL.

The V gene is TRBV5-1, the J gene TRBJ2-2; TCRdb reports TRBD1, a call that lacks DNA to check it against. The CDR3 runs 16 residues. The germline V gene has CDR1 SGHRS and CDR2 YFSETQ. CDR3 protein: CASSLYGKMGTGELFF. Full variable domain (rest looked up from reference TRBV5-1 and TRBJ2-2): KAGVTQTPRYLIKTRGQQVTLSCSPISGHRSVSWYQQTPGQGLQFLFEYFSETQRNKGNFPGRFSGRQFSNSRSEMNVSTLELGDSALYLCASSLYGKMGTGELFFGEGSRLTVL.

The chain links TRBV24-1 to TRBJ2-3; there is no DNA to check the TCRdb D call of TRBD1. CDR1 and CDR2 (germline): KGHDR, SFDVKD. The CDR3 is 15 amino acids. The CDR3 protein is CATSHLGLATDTQYF.

The chain recombines TRBV7-8 with TRBJ1-6; no DNA is available, so the TRBD1 call from TCRdb remains unchecked. The CDR3 totals 16 residues. Germline values: CDR1 SGHVS, CDR2 FQNEAQ. The CDR3 loop is CASSHMTGSQYSPLHF.